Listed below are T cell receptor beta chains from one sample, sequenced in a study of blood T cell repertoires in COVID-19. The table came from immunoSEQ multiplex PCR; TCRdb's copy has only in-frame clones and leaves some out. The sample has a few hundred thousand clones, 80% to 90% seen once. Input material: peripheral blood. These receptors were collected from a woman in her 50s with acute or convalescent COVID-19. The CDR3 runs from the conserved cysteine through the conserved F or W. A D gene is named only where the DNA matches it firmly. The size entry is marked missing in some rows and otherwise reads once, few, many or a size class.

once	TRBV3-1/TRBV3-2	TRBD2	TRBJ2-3	CASSWKRGGTDTQYF	TGTGCCAGTAGTTGGAAACGGGGGGGCACAGATACGCAGTATTTT
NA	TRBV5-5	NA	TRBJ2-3	CASSYRVPDTQYF	TGTGCCAGCAGCTACAGGGTACCAGATACGCAGTATTTT
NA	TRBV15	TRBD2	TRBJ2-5	CATSREGLAWETQYF	TGTGCCACCAGCAGAGAGGGACTAGCGTGGGAGACCCAGTACTTC
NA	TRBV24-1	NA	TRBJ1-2	CATSEYQGTWGYGYTF	TGTGCCACCAGTGAGTATCAGGGTACATGGGGCTATGGCTACACCTTC
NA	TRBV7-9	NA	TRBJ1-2	CASSLGAANYGYTF	TGTGCCAGCAGCTTAGGGGCAGCTAACTATGGCTACACCTTC
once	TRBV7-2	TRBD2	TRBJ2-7	CASSLRGRLAGAYEQYF	TGTGCCAGCAGCTTACGAGGGAGACTAGCGGGAGCCTACGAGCAGTACTTC
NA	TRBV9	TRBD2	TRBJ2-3	CASSVGLLAGITDTQYF	TGTGCCAGCAGCGTAGGTCTCCTAGCGGGGATCACAGATACGCAGTATTTT
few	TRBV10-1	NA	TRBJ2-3	CASSDQAFTQYF	TGCGCCAGCAGTGACCAAGCGTTTACGCAGTATTTT
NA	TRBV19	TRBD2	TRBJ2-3	CASSPQFRRGTRRPGTDTQYF	TGTGCCAGTAGTCCCCAATTCCGCCGGGGGACTAGGCGTCCGGGCACAGATACGCAGTATTTT
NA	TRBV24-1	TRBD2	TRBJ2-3	CATADGLAGETDTQYF	TGTGCCACCGCTGACGGGCTAGCGGGAGAGACAGATACGCAGTATTTT
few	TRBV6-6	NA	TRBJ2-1	CASSFRSSYNEQFF	TGTGCCAGCAGTTTTCGGAGCTCCTACAATGAGCAGTTCTTC
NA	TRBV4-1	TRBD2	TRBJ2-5	CASSQDLRLAGEETQYF	TGCGCCAGCAGCCAAGATCTGAGGCTAGCGGGAGAAGAGACCCAGTACTTC
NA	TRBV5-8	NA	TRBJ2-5	CASSLVSVETQYF	TGTGCCAGCAGCTTGGTATCGGTTGAGACCCAGTACTTC
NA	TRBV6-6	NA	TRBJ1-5	CASQTAGGNQPQHF	TGTGCCAGCCAAACGGCAGGGGGCAATCAGCCCCAGCATTTT
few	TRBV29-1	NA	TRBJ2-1	CSVKPSDLNNEQFF	TGCAGCGTCAAACCTAGCGACCTTAACAATGAGCAGTTCTTC
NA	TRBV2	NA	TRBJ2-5	CASSEARRGAHQETQYF	TGTGCCAGCAGTGAAGCACGAAGGGGCGCACATCAAGAGACCCAGTACTTC
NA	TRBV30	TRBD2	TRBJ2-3	CAWGASGTSGSTDTQYF	TGTGCCTGGGGGGCTTCCGGGACTAGCGGAAGCACAGATACGCAGTATTTT
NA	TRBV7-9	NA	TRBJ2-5	CASSLAEETQYF	TGTGCCAGCAGCTTGGCCGAAGAGACCCAGTACTTC
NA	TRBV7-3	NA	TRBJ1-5	CASSLIGRWTSYSNQPQHF	TGTGCCAGCAGCTTAATAGGTAGGTGGACAAGCTATAGCAATCAGCCCCAGCATTTT
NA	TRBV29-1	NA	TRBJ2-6	CSVPTPFRDSGANVLTF	TGCAGCGTTCCTACCCCTTTCAGGGACTCTGGGGCCAACGTCCTGACTTTC